These T cell receptor beta chains were read from a single sample in a study of tumor and adjacent non-tumor tissue in lung cancer. TCRdb processed the multiplex PCR reads anew with MiXCR; each CDR3 protein has one entry. The sample carries 200,000 or so distinct CDR3 sequences, approximately 74% recorded once. Sequenced material: lung tumor tissue. Source of these receptors: a man aged 60-69 years with non-small cell lung cancer. Both conserved end residues are part of each CDR3. D genes are given only for firm matches. Not all rows give a size; the values are once, few, many and, for expanded clones, a class.

d_call,clone_size,j_call,v_call,cdr3_aa,cdr3_nt
-,-,TRBJ2-3,TRBV29-1,CSVERESVGGEQYF,TGCAGCGTTGAGCGGGAATCTGTGGGTGGGGAGCAGTATTTT
-,-,TRBJ1-3,TRBV20-1,CSAIQSGSTIYF,TGTAGTGCTATTCAATCTGGAAGCACCATATATTTT
TRBD1,-,TRBJ1-5,TRBV6-2/TRBV6-3,CANSYSGTGGREPQHF,TGTGCCAACAGTTACTCCGGGACAGGGGGACGAGAGCCCCAGCATTTT
-,once,TRBJ1-5,TRBV20-1,CSGIYETIQHF,TGCAGTGGGATATACGAGACGATCCAGCATTTT
-,many,TRBJ2-2,TRBV6-6,CASRDGVFVHTGELFF,TGTGCCAGCAGGGACGGCGTTTTTGTCCACACCGGGGAGCTGTTTTTT
TRBD2,-,TRBJ2-1,TRBV20-1,CSARPGTSGRIEQFF,TGCAGTGCTAGACCCGGGACTAGCGGGAGAATTGAGCAGTTTTTC
-,-,TRBJ2-1,TRBV12-3/TRBV12-4,CASSLAWGYQGNEQFF,TGTGCCAGCAGTTTAGCGTGGGGATACCAGGGGAATGAGCAGTTCTTC
TRBD2,-,TRBJ2-3,TRBV7-9,CASSRGGGRDTRYF,TGTGCCAGCAGCCGGGGGGGAGGCAGAGATACGCGGTATTTT
-,-,TRBJ1-2,TRBV12-3/TRBV12-4,CASSAAGTGGYTF,TGTGCCAGCAGCGCCGCGGGGACTGGTGGCTACACCTTC
TRBD2,-,TRBJ2-1,TRBV19,CASSMPTSDRSKGQFF,TGTGCCAGTAGTATGCCCACTAGCGACCGATCTAAAGGGCAGTTCTTC
TRBD2,-,TRBJ2-3,TRBV20-1,CSARHCMAGVADTLYF,TGCAGTGCTAGACATTGCATGGCGGGAGTGGCCGATACGCTGTATTTT
-,-,TRBJ1-1,TRBV24-1,CATKGWAGEAFF,TGTGCCACCAAGGGCTGGGCAGGAGAAGCTTTCTTT
-,-,TRBJ1-1,TRBV11-2,CASSSHNF,TGTGCAAGCAGCTCCCATAACTTC
-,-,TRBJ1-2,TRBV11-1,CASSLYMIDSSYGYTF,TGTGCCAGCAGCTTGTACATGATCGACAGTAGCTATGGCTACACCTTC
-,once,TRBJ1-1,TRBV12-3/TRBV12-4,CASSLVRLTGLNTEVFF,TGTGCCAGCAGTTTAGTTCGGTTGACGGGTCTGAACACTGAAGTTTTCTTT
-,-,TRBJ2-1,TRBV6-5,CASMKGWCRNKQFF,TGTGCCAGCATGAAGGGTTGGTGTAGGAATAAGCAGTTCTTC
-,-,TRBJ2-7,TRBV11-3,CASSLGPTVVDEQYF,TGTGCCAGCAGCTTAGGACCCACAGTGGTGGACGAGCAGTACTTC
-,few,TRBJ2-3,TRBV20-1,CSAPHQQGPDTQYF,TGCAGTGCTCCTCACCAACAGGGACCAGATACGCAGTATTTT
TRBD1,-,TRBJ2-5,TRBV4-1,CVRSQAPGQRVLETQYF,TGCGTCAGGAGCCAAGCCCCGGGACAGAGGGTTTTAGAGACCCAGTACTTC
-,few,TRBJ2-5,TRBV11-3,CASSLLEGETQYF,TGTGCCAGCAGCTTACTCGAGGGAGAGACCCAGTACTTC
-,-,TRBJ2-1,TRBV11-1,CTSSLYGEQFF,TGTACCAGCAGCTTATATGGTGAACAGTTCTTC
-,-,TRBJ2-7,TRBV11-2,CASAKGVYEQYF,TGTGCCAGCGCAAAAGGGGTCTACGAGCAATACTTC
TRBD2,-,TRBJ2-2,TRBV6-1,CASSEGTGGSHTGEMFF,TGTGCCAGCAGTGAAGGGACGGGGGGATCCCACACCGGGGAGATGTTTTTT
-,-,TRBJ2-7,TRBV12-3/TRBV12-4,CASSLLRDSPTYEQYF,TGTGCCAGCAGTCTTTTGCGGGACAGCCCAACCTACGAGCAGTACTTC
TRBD1,-,TRBJ1-2,TRBV11-2,CASSSPGGYDYTF,TGTGCCAGCAGCTCCCCAGGGGGCTATGACTACACCTTC
-,-,TRBJ1-2,TRBV29-1,CSVKDGEYAYTF,TGCAGCGTTAAAGACGGGGAATATGCCTACACCTTC
TRBD1,-,TRBJ1-3,TRBV5-1,CASSFDREGGNIIYF,TGCGCCAGCAGCTTCGACAGGGAGGGTGGAAACATCATATATTTT
TRBD2,-,TRBJ2-1,TRBV6-4,CASSPTSGSGNEQFF,TGTGCCAGCAGTCCGACTAGCGGGAGTGGCAATGAGCAGTTCTTC
TRBD2,-,TRBJ2-5,TRBV20-1,CSTSAAWGETQYF,TGCAGTACTAGCGCGGCATGGGGAGAGACCCAGTACTTC
-,-,TRBJ2-3,TRBV20-1,CSVTSGTGANTQYF,TGTAGTGTTACCTCCGGGACTGGCGCAAATACGCAATATTTT
-,-,TRBJ2-7,TRBV5-6,CASSLSYIAPAYEQYF,TGTGCCAGCAGCTTGTCGTACATAGCTCCCGCCTACGAGCAGTACTTC
-,many,TRBJ1-1,TRBV12-5,CASGLFSRNTEAFF,TGTGCTAGTGGTTTGTTTAGCAGGAACACTGAAGCTTTCTTT
TRBD2,-,TRBJ2-1,TRBV6-5,CASIQTSGKEGDQQFF,TGTGCCAGCATACAGACTAGCGGGAAAGAAGGGGATCAGCAGTTCTTC
-,once,TRBJ2-3,TRBV4-3,CASSQDRVGTTYTQYF,TGCGCCAGCAGCCAAGATAGAGTGGGCACCACATATACACAGTATTTT
-,-,TRBJ2-1,TRBV6-5,CASSDTGTAGAQFF,TGTGCAAGCAGTGATACCGGGACCGCGGGCGCCCAGTTCTTC
-,few,TRBJ2-1,TRBV24-1,CATSQTQAGQFF,TGTGCCACCAGTCAGACACAGGCTGGGCAGTTCTTC
-,-,TRBJ1-3,TRBV4-1,CASSQRRDMGNTIYF,TGCGCCAGCAGCCAGCGGAGGGACATGGGAAACACCATATATTTT
-,-,TRBJ1-5,TRBV7-9,CASSLAEGVQPQHF,TGTGCCAGCAGCTTAGCAGAGGGGGTTCAGCCCCAGCATTTT
-,-,TRBJ1-1,TRBV11-2,CASSPARQAFF,TGTGCCAGCAGCCCGGCGCGACAAGCTTTCTTT
-,few,TRBJ1-5,TRBV29-1,CSVVGPNQPQHF,TGCAGCGTTGTCGGGCCGAATCAGCCCCAGCATTTT
-,-,TRBJ2-3,TRBV12-3/TRBV12-4,CASSSRVPERDTLYF,TGTGCCAGCAGCTCCCGGGTCCCCGAAAGAGATACGCTGTATTTT
-,few,TRBJ1-1,TRBV6-5,CASRPAGSAEAFF,TGTGCCAGCAGGCCAGCCGGTTCGGCCGAAGCTTTCTTT
-,once,TRBJ1-4,TRBV20-1,CSARARFGHKKLFF,TGCAGTGCTAGAGCACGTTTTGGACATAAAAAACTGTTTTTT
-,few,TRBJ1-1,TRBV11-3,CTSSLGSTPRTFF,TGTACCAGCAGCTTAGGCTCGACCCCTCGGACTTTCTTT
TRBD1,-,TRBJ2-3,TRBV12-3/TRBV12-4,CASNSWDRASDTQYF,TGTGCCAGCAACTCGTGGGACAGGGCTTCAGATACGCAGTATTTT
-,few,TRBJ2-3,TRBV10-3,CAIRPGLEVTDTQYF,TGTGCCATCAGGCCCGGACTGGAGGTCACAGATACGCAGTATTTT
TRBD1,-,TRBJ1-4,TRBV6-6,CASSYHQGEGEKLFF,TGTGCCAGCAGTTACCACCAGGGGGAAGGGGAAAAACTGTTTTTT
-,-,TRBJ2-5,TRBV12-3/TRBV12-4,CTSSFSGTETQYF,TGTACCAGCAGTTTTTCAGGCACAGAGACCCAGTACTTC
-,-,TRBJ2-7,TRBV4-2,CASSRTGTPYERYF,TGTGCCAGCAGCCGCACAGGGACACCCTACGAGCGGTACTTC
-,many,TRBJ2-3,TRBV20-1,CSARKEGPDTQYF,TGCAGTGCTAGGAAAGAGGGTCCAGATACGCAGTATTTT
-,many,TRBJ2-4,TRBV6-5,CASSYGDGYIQYF,TGTGCCAGCAGCTACGGAGACGGGTACATTCAGTACTTC
-,-,TRBJ2-3,TRBV12-3/TRBV12-4,CASSMDSTCTDTQYF,TGTGCCAGCAGTATGGACAGTACTTGCACAGATACGCAGTATTTT
-,few,TRBJ1-3,TRBV20-1,CSARVEGRGSTAYSGNTIYF,TGCAGTGCTAGAGTCGAGGGCCGAGGTTCTACAGCTTACTCTGGAAACACCATATATTTT
-,-,TRBJ2-7,TRBV6-2/TRBV6-3,CASKMASVYEQYF,TGTGCCAGCAAGATGGCTAGCGTCTACGAGCAGTACTTC